This TCR beta chain is drawn from a study of T cell responses to AZD1222 COVID-19 vaccine. The study's findings and limits: As reported, nearly half of all spike-specific TCRs target variant regions that are unmutated. Repertoire sampling was restricted to post-peak T cell response timepoints.

Only in-frame clones appear in the TCRdb table, and some are missing; sequencing was by immunoSEQ multiplex PCR. The table has about 140,000 clones, approximately 85% seen once. Remarks on this clone: Its antigen is undetermined.

Germline CDR1 and CDR2: SGHTA and FQGNSA. There are 15 residues in the CDR3. The junction had 5 bases not matched to a gene; V was cut back by 0 bases and J by 4 bases. This TCR came from an adult who received the MenACWY meningococcal vaccine as a control. This sequence joins TRBV7-2 and TRBJ1-1; 7 bases agree with TRBD1. Sample: peripheral blood, taken 28 days after the second dose of the MenACWY control vaccine. CDR3 loop: CASSLAGGGGTEAFF. DNA of the CDR3: TGTGCCAGCAGCTTAGCAGGGGGCGGGGGCACTGAAGCTTTCTTT.